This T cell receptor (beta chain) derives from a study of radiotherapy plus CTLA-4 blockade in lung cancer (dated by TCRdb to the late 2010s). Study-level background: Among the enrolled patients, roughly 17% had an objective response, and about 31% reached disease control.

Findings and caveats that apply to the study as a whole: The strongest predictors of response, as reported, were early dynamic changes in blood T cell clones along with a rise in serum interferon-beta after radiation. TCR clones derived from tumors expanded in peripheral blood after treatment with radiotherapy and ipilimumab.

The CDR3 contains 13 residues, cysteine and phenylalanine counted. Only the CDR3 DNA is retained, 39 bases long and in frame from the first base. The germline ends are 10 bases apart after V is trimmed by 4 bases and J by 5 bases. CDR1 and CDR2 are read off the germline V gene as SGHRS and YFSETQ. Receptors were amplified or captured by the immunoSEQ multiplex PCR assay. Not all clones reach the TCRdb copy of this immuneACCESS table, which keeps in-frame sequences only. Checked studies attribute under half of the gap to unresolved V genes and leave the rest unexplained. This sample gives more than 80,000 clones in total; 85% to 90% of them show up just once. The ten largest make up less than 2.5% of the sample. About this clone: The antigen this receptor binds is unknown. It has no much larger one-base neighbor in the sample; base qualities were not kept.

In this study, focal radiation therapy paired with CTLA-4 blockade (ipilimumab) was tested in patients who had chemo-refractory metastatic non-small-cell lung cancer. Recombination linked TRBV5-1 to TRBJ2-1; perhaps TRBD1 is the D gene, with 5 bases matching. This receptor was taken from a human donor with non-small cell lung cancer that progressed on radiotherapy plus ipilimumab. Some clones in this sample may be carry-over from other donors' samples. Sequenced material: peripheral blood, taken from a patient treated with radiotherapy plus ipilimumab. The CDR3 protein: CASSVGQNNEQFF. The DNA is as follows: TGCGCCAGCAGCGTAGGACAAAACAATGAGCAGTTCTTC. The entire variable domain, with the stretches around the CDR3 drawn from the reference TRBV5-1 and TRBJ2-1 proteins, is KAGVTQTPRYLIKTRGQQVTLSCSPISGHRSVSWYQQTPGQGLQFLFEYFSETQRNKGNFPGRFSGRQFSNSRSEMNVSTLELGDSALYLCASSVGQNNEQFFGPGTRLTVL.